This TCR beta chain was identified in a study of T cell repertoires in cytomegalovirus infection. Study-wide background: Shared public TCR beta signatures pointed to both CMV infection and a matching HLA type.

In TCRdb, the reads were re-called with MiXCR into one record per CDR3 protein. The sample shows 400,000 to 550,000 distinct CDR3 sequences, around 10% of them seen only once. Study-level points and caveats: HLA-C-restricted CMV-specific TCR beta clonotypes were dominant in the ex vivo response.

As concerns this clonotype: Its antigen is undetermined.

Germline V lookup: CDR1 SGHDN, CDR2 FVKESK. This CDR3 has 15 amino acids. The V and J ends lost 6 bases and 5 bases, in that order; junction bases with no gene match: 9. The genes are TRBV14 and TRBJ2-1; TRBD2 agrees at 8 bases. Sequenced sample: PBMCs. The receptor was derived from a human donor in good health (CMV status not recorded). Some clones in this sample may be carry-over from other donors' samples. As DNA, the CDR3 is TGTGCCAGCAGGTCCGGCGGGGGGATCGACAATGAGCAGTTCTTC. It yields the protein CASRSGGGIDNEQFF.